Following are 9 T cell receptor beta chains from one sample sequenced in a study of identifying expanded T cells in peripheral blood. Some clones are missing from TCRdb's copy, which holds only in-frame ones; the method was immunoSEQ multiplex PCR. The sample has approximately 130,000 clones; 75% to 90% are singletons. The sequenced material came from blood. The origin of the receptors is a person between 18 and 69 years old in good health.

CDR3 protein: CASSRGQPNSGNTIYF. CDR3 DNA sequence: TGTGCCAGCAGCCGCGGACAGCCGAACTCTGGAAACACCATATATTTT. V usage is TRBV7-2 and J usage is TRBJ1-3; a possible D gene is TRBD1 (6 bases). The CDR3 runs 16 residues. CDR1 SGHTA and CDR2 FQGNSA come from the germline V gene. V was trimmed by 5 bases and J by 0 bases, leaving 14 bases between them.

The rearrangement joins TRBV7-7 to TRBJ2-2; either TRBD1 or TRBD2 may fit D (6 bases each). This CDR3 has 16 residues. V was clipped by 5 bases and J by 6 bases, with 19 bases between them. Germline values: CDR1 SSHAT, CDR2 FNYEAQ (reference sequence). CDR3 coding DNA: TGTGCCAGCAGCGTAGGGGGAGGAAGAGGCTCCGGGGAGCTGTTTTTT. Protein: CASSVGGGRGSGELFF. Full variable domain (missing parts from reference TRBV7-7 and TRBJ2-2): GAGVSQSPRYKVTKRGQDVTLRCDPISSHATLYWYQQALGQGPEFLTYFNYEAQPDKSGLPSDRFSAERPEGSISTLTIQRTEQRDSAMYRCASSVGGGRGSGELFFGEGSRLTVL.

This chain uses TRBV29-1 with TRBJ2-5; TRBD1 matches 8 bases. From germline, CDR1 is SQVTM and CDR2 ANQGSEA. The J segment lost 2 bases and the V segment lost 7 bases, leaving 12 bases of the junction unmatched. The CDR3 totals 15 residues. The CDR3 region is CSARETGEYQETQYF. In nucleotides, the CDR3 is TGCAGCGCTCGAGAGACAGGGGAATATCAAGAGACCCAGTACTTC.

V usage is TRBV5-1 and J usage is TRBJ1-2; D remains ambiguous. The germline V gene has CDR1 SGHRS and CDR2 YFSETQ. The CDR3 runs to 15 residues. Between the trimmed V and J ends, which lost 1 base and 0 bases, there was a span of 10 bases. The CDR3 loop is CASSLQSGANYGYTF. In DNA, the CDR3 is TGCGCCAGCAGCTTGCAATCCGGAGCTAACTATGGCTACACCTTC.

This clone was recorded once. The chain carries TRBV10-2 and TRBJ2-5; 15 nucleotides align to TRBD2. The CDR3 extends over 17 amino acids. V lost 7 bases, J lost 2 bases, and 8 bases stayed unmatched. Looked up from germline, CDR1 is WSHSY and CDR2 is SAAADI. DNA for the CDR3: TGCGCCAGCACCGGGACTAGCGGGAGGTTTGGGCAAGAGACCCAGTACTTC. Translation: CASTGTSGRFGQETQYF.

The chain has TRBV18 and TRBJ1-1; D is unclear. CDR1 is KGHSH, CDR2 LQKENI, per germline. Trimming pared 0 bases from V and 0 bases from J, leaving 8 bases between. The CDR3 contains 15 residues. The CDR3 sequence is CASSPPGLLNTEAFF. The CDR3 DNA is TGTGCCAGCTCACCACCAGGACTCTTGAACACTGAAGCTTTCTTT. The full variable domain, with the rest looked up from reference TRBV18 and TRBJ1-1, is NAGVMQNPRHLVRRRGQEARLRCSPMKGHSHVYWYRQLPEEGLKFMVYLQKENIIDESGMPKERFSAEFPKEGPSILRIQQVVRGDSAAYFCASSPPGLLNTEAFFGQGTRLTVV.

This sequence joins TRBV19 and TRBJ2-7; D is uncertain. The length of the CDR3 is 11 residues. Germline V CDR1 and CDR2: LNHDA, SQIVND (reference sequence). V lost 4 bases and J lost 8, with 9 bases in between. CDR3 sequence: CASSTPSQQYF. The CDR3 DNA is TGTGCCAGTAGTACGCCCAGTCAGCAGTACTTC.

The chain links TRBV6-1 to TRBJ1-2; TRBD1 might be the D (5 bases). From germline, CDR1 is MNHNS and CDR2 SASEGT. CDR3 length equals 13 residues. V was pared by 2 bases and J by 1 base, with 5 bases between. As DNA, the CDR3 is TGTGCCAGCAGTGAACAGGGTAACTATGGCTACACCTTC. The encoded protein is CASSEQGNYGYTF.

The rearrangement links TRBV11-3 to TRBJ2-2; 12 nucleotides align to TRBD1. V shed 4 bases, J shed 5 bases, and the junction held 2 bases outside the gene matches. This CDR3 spans 15 amino acids. In germline, CDR1 is SGHNT, CDR2 YENEEA. CDR3 nucleotides: TGTGCCAGCAGCTCGGGACAGGGGGCGACCGGGGAGCTGTTTTTT. Protein product: CASSSGQGATGELFF. Full variable domain (remainder filled in from reference TRBV11-3 and TRBJ2-2): EAGVVQSPRYKIIEKKQPVAFWCNPISGHNTLYWYLQNLGQGPELLIRYENEEAVDDSQLPKDRFSAERLKGVDSTLKIQPAELGDSAVYLCASSSGQGATGELFFGEGSRLTVL.